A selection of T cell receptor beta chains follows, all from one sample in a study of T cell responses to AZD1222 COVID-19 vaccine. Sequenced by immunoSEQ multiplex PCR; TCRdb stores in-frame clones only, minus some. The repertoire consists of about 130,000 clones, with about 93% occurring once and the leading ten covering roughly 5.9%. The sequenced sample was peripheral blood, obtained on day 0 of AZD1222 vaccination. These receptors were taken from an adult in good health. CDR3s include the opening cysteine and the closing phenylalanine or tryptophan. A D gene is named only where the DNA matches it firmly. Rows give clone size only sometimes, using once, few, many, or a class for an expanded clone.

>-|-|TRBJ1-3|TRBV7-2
TGTGCCAGCAGCTTTCTTTCGAGCAGCACCATATATTTT
CASSFLSSSTIYF
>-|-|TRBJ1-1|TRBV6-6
TGTGCCAGCAGTTACGGCGAAGCTTTCTTT
CASSYGEAFF
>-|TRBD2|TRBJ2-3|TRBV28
TGTGCCAGCAGTAGACTAGCGGGAATGAGCACAGATACGCAGTATTTT
CASSRLAGMSTDTQYF
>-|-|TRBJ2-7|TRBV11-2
TGTGCCAGCAGCTTTACGGGACCCACCTACGAGCAGTACTTC
CASSFTGPTYEQYF
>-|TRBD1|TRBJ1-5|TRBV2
TGTGCCAGCAGCACGGGACAGGGAAGGATCAGCAATCAGCCCCAGCATTTT
CASSTGQGRISNQPQHF
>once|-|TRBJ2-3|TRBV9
TGTGCCAGCAGCGCGACAAGAAGCACAGATACGCAGTATTTT
CASSATRSTDTQYF
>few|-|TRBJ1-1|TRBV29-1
TGCAGCGCCACAGAGGACCTAGACACTGAAGCTTTCTTT
CSATEDLDTEAFF
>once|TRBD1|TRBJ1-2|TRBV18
TGTGCCAGCTCACCACTCCGGACAGGGAATAACTATGGCTACACCTTC
CASSPLRTGNNYGYTF
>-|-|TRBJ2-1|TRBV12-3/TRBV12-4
TGTGCCAGCAGTTTTGGGGGGTATGAGCAGTTCTTC
CASSFGGYEQFF
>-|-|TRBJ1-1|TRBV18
TGTGCCAGCTCACCCTATGACAGACCGAACACTGAAGCTTTCTTT
CASSPYDRPNTEAFF
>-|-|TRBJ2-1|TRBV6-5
TGTGCCAGCACGTTGAAGCGTCTCTACAATGAGCAGTTCTTC
CASTLKRLYNEQFF
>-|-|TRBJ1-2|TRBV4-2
TGTGCCAGCGCCGACGGGAGGGCTTATGGCTACACCTTC
CASADGRAYGYTF
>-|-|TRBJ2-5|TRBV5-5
TGTGCCAGCAGCTTGGAAGAAGAGACCCAGTACTTC
CASSLEEETQYF
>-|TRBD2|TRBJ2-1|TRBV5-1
TGCGCCAGCAGCTTGGGGCTAGCGGACCCTGGGGTTTACAATGAGCAGTTCTTC
CASSLGLADPGVYNEQFF
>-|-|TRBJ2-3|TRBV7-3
TGTGCCAGCAGCTTTCGAGGGAAGGGACTTAGCACAGATACGCAGTATTTT
CASSFRGKGLSTDTQYF
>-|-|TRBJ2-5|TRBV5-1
TGCGCCAGCAGCACGTCGGGACTCGGAAACCAAGAGACCCAGTACTTC
CASSTSGLGNQETQYF
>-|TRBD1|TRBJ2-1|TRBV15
TGTGCCACCAGCAGAGATCAGGGGGAAGAGAGGCAGTTCTTC
CATSRDQGEERQFF
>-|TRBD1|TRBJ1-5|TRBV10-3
TGTGCCATCAGTGAGGACAGGGTGGTCTCTCAGCCCCAGCATTTT
CAISEDRVVSQPQHF
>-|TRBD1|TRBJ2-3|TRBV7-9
TGTGCCAGCAAGGGACAGGCTAGCACAGATACGCAGTATTTT
CASKGQASTDTQYF
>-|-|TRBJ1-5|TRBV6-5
TGTGCCAGCAGTTCTACCCCTTTGAATCAGCCCCAGCATTTT
CASSSTPLNQPQHF
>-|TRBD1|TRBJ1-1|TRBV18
TGTGCCAGCTCAGGCGACAGGGCGGACACTGAAGCTTTCTTT
CASSGDRADTEAFF
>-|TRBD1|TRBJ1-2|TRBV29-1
TGCAGCGTTGGGGACGGGACAGCCGGCTACACCTTC
CSVGDGTAGYTF
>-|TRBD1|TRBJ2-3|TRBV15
TGTGCCACCGACGCCGGGACAGGGACAGATACGCAGTATTTT
CATDAGTGTDTQYF
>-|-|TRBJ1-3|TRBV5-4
TGTGCCAGCAGCTTGGGTGGCTCTGGAAACACCATATATTTT
CASSLGGSGNTIYF
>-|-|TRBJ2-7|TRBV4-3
TGCGCCAGCAGCCAAGATCGGGGCTACGAGCAGTACTTC
CASSQDRGYEQYF
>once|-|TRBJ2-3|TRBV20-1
TGCAGTGCTAGTATTGCCTTAGTCAGCACAGATACGCAGTATTTT
CSASIALVSTDTQYF
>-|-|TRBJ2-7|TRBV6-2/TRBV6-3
TGTGCCAGCAGTTACTTGGGGACCACTTCCTACGAGCAGTACTTC
CASSYLGTTSYEQYF
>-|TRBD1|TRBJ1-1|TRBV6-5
TGTGCCAGCAGACAGGGGGCCAACACTGAAGCTTTCTTT
CASRQGANTEAFF
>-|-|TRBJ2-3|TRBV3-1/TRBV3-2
TGTGCCAGCAGCCTAACACGTAGCACAGATACGCAGTATTTT
CASSLTRSTDTQYF
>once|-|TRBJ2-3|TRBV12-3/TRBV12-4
TGTGCCAGCAGCCGTCGGACTGAACAGTACGGGTATTTT
CASSRRTEQYGYF
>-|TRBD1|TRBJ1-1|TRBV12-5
TGTGCTAGTGGTTTGGGGACAGGGGGCGTGTGGGTGAACACTGAAGCTTTCTTT
CASGLGTGGVWVNTEAFF
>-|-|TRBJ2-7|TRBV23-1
TGCGCCAGCAGTCAATCTCCGGGAATCTCCTACGAGCAGTACTTC
CASSQSPGISYEQYF
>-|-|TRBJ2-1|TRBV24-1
TGTGCCACCAGTGACCGCCGGCCGGGGGACAATGAGCAGTTCTTC
CATSDRRPGDNEQFF
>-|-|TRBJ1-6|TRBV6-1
TGTGCCAGCAGTGAGAGGTCCGGACAAGGGGATTCACCCCTCCACTTT
CASSERSGQGDSPLHF
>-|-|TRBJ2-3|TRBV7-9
TGTGCCAGCAGCTCAGCGGGCGGGGATACGCAGTATTTT
CASSSAGGDTQYF
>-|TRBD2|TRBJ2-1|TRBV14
TGTGCCAGCAGCCAAGGACTAGCGGGATCGTTCTTC
CASSQGLAGSFF
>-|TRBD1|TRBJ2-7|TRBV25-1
TGTGCCAGCGGAAAGGGACAGGGTGGGTACGAGCAGTACTTC
CASGKGQGGYEQYF
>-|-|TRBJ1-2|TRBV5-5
TGTGCCAGCAGCTTGGAAGGATCTACTAACTATGGCTACACCTTC
CASSLEGSTNYGYTF
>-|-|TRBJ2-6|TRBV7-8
TGTGCCAGCAGCTTAAGAACTCCTGGGGCCAACGTCCTGACTTTC
CASSLRTPGANVLTF
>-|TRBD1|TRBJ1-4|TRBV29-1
TGCAGCGTTGCCGGACAGGGGAGTGAAAAACTGTTTTTT
CSVAGQGSEKLFF
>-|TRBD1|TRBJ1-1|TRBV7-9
TGTGCCAGCAGCTTAGGGGACAGCGGCCTAACTGAAGCTTTCTTT
CASSLGDSGLTEAFF
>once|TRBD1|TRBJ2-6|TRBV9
TGTGCCAGCAGCGTAGCTACAGGACAGGGGACCTCTGGGGCCAACGTCCTGACTTTC
CASSVATGQGTSGANVLTF
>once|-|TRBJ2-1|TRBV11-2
TGTGCCAGCAGCTTAGACCGGGGGCGGGTGCAGTTCTTC
CASSLDRGRVQFF
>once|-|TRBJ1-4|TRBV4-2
TGTGCCAGCAGCCCATGGGGGGGTACTAATGAAAAACTGTTTTTT
CASSPWGGTNEKLFF